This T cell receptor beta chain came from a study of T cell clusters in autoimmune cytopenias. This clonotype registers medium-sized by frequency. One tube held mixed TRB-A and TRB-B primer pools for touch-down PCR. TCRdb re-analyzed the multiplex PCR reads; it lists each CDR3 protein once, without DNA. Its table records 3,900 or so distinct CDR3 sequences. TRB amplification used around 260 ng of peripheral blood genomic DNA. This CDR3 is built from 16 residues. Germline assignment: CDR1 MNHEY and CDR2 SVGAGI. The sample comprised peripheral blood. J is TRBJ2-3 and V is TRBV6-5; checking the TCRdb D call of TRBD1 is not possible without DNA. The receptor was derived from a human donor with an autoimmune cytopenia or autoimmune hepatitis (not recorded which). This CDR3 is CASSGQFITSTDTQYF.